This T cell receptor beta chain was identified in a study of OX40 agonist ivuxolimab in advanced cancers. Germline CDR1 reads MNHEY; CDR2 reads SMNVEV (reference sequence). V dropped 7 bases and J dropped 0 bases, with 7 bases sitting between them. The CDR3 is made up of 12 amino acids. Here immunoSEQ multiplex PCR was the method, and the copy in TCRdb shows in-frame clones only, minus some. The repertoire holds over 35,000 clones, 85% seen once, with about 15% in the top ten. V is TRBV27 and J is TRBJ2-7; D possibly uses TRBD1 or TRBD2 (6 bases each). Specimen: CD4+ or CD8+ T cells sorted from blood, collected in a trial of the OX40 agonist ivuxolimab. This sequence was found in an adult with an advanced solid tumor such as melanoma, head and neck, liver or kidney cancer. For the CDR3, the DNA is TGTGCCAGCAAGGGGGGCTCCTACGAGCAGTACTTC. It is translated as CASKGGSYEQYF.